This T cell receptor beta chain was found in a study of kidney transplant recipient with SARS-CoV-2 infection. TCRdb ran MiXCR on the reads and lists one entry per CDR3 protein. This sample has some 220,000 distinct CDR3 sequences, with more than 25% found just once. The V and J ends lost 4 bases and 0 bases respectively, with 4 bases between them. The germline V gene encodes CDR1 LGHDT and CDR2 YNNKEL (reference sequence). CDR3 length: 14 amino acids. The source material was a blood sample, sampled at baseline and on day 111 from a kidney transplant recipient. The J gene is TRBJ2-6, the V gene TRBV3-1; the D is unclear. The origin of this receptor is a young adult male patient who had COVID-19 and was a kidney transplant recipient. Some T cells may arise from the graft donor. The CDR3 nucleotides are TGTGCCAGCAGCCGGGACTCTGGGGCCAACGTCCTGACTTTC. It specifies CASSRDSGANVLTF.